A single sample is the source of the 10 T cell receptor beta chains below, sequenced in a study of cytomegalovirus exposure and HLA in healthy donors. Primers included in the PCR were 60 Vbeta and 13 Jbeta primers. TCRdb's table, derived via immunoSEQ multiplex PCR, lists solely in-frame clones and lacks some. Of roughly 120,000 clones listed, roughly 79% were seen once; the top ten hold 3% to 4%. Sequenced: PBMCs. The receptor source for this set is a woman aged 25 to 45 in good health and CMV-seronegative.

The chain combines TRBV5-1 with TRBJ2-7; the match to TRBD1 covers 7 bases. The J segment lost 0 bases and the V segment lost 5 bases, leaving 8 bases of the junction unmatched. The germline gives CDR1 SGHRS, CDR2 YFSETQ. The CDR3 is 15 amino acids. CDR3 residues: CASSYRGQSSYEQYF. The CDR3 DNA reads as TGCGCCAGCAGTTATAGGGGACAGAGCTCCTACGAGCAGTACTTC.

A word on this clone: Sequence at one end of the junction differs from germline and may be a read error. The chain carries TRBV6-1 and TRBJ2-7; no reliable D call. The CDR3 spans 13 residues. CDR1 is MNHNS and CDR2 is SASEGT in the germline V gene. In DNA form, the CDR3 reads TGTGCCAGCAGCCTAGTCAGCTCCTACGAGCAGCACTTC. Residues: CASSLVSSYEQHF.

J is TRBJ2-2 and V is TRBV4-3; 10 bases are a match to TRBD2. The CDR3 extends over 18 amino acids. Germline values: CDR1 LGHNA, CDR2 YSLEER. Unmatched junction bases numbered 8, after V lost 0 bases and J lost 4 bases. This CDR3 reads CASSQDTLAGVGTGELFF. CDR3 in DNA: TGCGCCAGCAGCCAAGATACCCTAGCGGGAGTTGGCACCGGGGAGCTGTTTTTT.

This clone was seen a single time. This rearrangement joins TRBV9 to TRBJ2-3, with a tentative D call TRBD2 (6 bases). V was cut by 0 bases and J by 4 bases, with 12 bases left in between. The CDR3 totals 15 residues. Germline values: CDR1 SGDLS, CDR2 YYNGEE. The CDR3: CASSVVGSGSDTQYF. The CDR3, as DNA: TGTGCCAGCAGCGTAGTGGGTAGCGGTTCAGATACGCAGTATTTT.

The chain couples TRBV7-9 to TRBJ1-1, with 8 bases aligning to TRBD1. The CDR3 totals 14 residues. J was trimmed by 6 bases and V by 3 bases; bases with no gene match: 6. Germline V gene sequence: CDR1 SEHNR, CDR2 FQNEAQ (reference sequence). CDR3 bases: TGTGCCAGCAGCTTCTCCGGACAGGGACCTGAAGCTTTCTTT. This gives the protein CASSFSGQGPEAFF.

This clone was detected only a few times. The gene calls are TRBV5-6 and TRBJ2-2; no clear D gene. The germline CDR1 and CDR2 sequences are SGHDT and YYEEEE. The germline V and J ends were trimmed by 4 bases and 6 bases, with 10 bases remaining between them. The CDR3 runs to 13 residues. As DNA, the CDR3 is TGTGCCAGCAGCCCAACAATTGCCGGGGAGCTGTTTTTT. Its translation is CASSPTIAGELFF. Full variable domain (remainder filled in from reference TRBV5-6 and TRBJ2-2): DAGVTQSPTHLIKTRGQQVTLRCSPKSGHDTVSWYQQALGQGPQFIFQYYEEEERQRGNFPDRFSGHQFPNYSSELNVNALLLGDSALYLCASSPTIAGELFFGEGSRLTVL.

The V and J genes are TRBV7-6 and TRBJ2-3; 9 positions match TRBD2. Germline CDR1 SGHVS, CDR2 FNYEAQ. CDR3 length: 17 amino acids. Germline trimming cut 3 bases from V and 2 bases from J; bases unmatched to any gene: 9. In nucleotides, the CDR3 is TGTGCCAGCAGCTTCTACATTAGCGGGAGCTCCACAGATACGCAGTATTTT. It encodes CASSFYISGSSTDTQYF. The full variable domain, in which reference TRBV7-6 and TRBJ2-3 provide the parts outside the CDR3, is GAGVSQSPRYKVTKRGQDVALRCDPISGHVSLYWYRQALGQGPEFLTYFNYEAQQDKSGLPNDRFSAERPEGSISTLTIQRTEQRDSAMYRCASSFYISGSSTDTQYFGPGTRLTVL.

The rearrangement links TRBV4-3 to TRBJ2-6; 7 positions match TRBD1. The germline V gene has CDR1 LGHNA and CDR2 YSLEER. The CDR3 is 19 residues long. V shed 0 bases, J shed 2 bases, and the junction held 10 bases outside the gene matches. The CDR3 loop reads CASSQDYDREVAGANVLTF. DNA of the CDR3: TGCGCCAGCAGCCAAGATTATGACAGGGAAGTCGCTGGGGCCAACGTCCTGACTTTC.

V is TRBV28 and J is TRBJ2-1; perhaps TRBD2 as D (5 bases). V was clipped by 5 bases and J by 1 base, with 18 bases between them. CDR3 size: 17 residues. Germline V gives CDR1 MDHEN, CDR2 SYDVKM. The CDR3 reads CASSPRGFSRSYNEQFF. CDR3 nucleotide sequence: TGTGCCAGCAGTCCACGAGGGTTTTCGCGGTCCTACAATGAGCAGTTCTTC.

The sample holds one count of this clone. The CDR3, as DNA: TGTGCCAGCAGCTTATCGCAAATGGTCGGGGGCTACACCTTC. Its translation: CASSLSQMVGGYTF. The gene calls are TRBV7-8 and TRBJ1-2; no definite D call. The V gene lost 2 bases and the J gene lost 8 bases, with 15 bases spanning the gap. Germline values: CDR1 SGHVS, CDR2 FQNEAQ. The CDR3 spans 14 residues. Drawing the rest from reference TRBV7-8 and TRBJ1-2, the complete variable domain is GAGVSQSPRYKVAKRGQDVALRCDPISGHVSLFWYQQALGQGPEFLTYFQNEAQLDKSGLPSDRFFAERPEGSVSTLKIQRTQQEDSAVYLCASSLSQMVGGYTFGSGTRLTVV.